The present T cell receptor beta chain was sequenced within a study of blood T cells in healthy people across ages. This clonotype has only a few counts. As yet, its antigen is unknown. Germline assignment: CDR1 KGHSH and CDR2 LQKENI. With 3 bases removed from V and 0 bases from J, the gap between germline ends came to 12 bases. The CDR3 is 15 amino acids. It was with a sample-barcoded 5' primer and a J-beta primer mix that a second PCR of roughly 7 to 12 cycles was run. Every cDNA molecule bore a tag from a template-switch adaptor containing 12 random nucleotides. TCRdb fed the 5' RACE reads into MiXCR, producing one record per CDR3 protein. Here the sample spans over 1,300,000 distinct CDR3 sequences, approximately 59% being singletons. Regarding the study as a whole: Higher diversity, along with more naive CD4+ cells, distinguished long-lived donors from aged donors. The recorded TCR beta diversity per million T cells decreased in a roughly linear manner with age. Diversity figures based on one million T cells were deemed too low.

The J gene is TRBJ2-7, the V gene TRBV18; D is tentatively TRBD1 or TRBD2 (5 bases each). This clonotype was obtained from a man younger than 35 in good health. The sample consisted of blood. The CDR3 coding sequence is TGTGCCAGCTCACCGGGACCCCTAAGCTCCTACGAGCAGTACTTC. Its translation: CASSPGPLSSYEQYF. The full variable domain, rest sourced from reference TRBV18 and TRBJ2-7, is NAGVMQNPRHLVRRRGQEARLRCSPMKGHSHVYWYRQLPEEGLKFMVYLQKENIIDESGMPKERFSAEFPKEGPSILRIQQVVRGDSAAYFCASSPGPLSSYEQYFGPGTRLTVT.